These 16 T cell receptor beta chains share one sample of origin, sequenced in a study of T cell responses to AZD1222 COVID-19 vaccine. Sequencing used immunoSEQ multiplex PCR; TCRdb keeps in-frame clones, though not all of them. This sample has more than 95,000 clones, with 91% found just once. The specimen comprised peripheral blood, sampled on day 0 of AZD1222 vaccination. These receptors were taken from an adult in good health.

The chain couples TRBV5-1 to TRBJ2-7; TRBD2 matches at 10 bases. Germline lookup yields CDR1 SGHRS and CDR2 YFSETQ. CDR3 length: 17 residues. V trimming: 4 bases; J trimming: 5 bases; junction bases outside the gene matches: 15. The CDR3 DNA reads TGCGCCAGCAGCCCGAGTTTGGTTGGTAGCGGGAGGAACGAGCAGTACTTC. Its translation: CASSPSLVGSGRNEQYF.

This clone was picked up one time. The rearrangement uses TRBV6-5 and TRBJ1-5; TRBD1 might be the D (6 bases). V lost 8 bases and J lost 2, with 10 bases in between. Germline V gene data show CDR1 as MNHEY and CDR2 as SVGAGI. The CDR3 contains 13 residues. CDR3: CASRQEGNQPQHF. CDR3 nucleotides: TGTGCCAGCCGACAGGAGGGCAATCAGCCCCAGCATTTT.

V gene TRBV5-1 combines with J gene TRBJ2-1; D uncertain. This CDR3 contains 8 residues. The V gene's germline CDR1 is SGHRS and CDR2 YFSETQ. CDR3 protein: CFWDEQFF. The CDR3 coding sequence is TGCTTTTGGGATGAGCAGTTCTTC.

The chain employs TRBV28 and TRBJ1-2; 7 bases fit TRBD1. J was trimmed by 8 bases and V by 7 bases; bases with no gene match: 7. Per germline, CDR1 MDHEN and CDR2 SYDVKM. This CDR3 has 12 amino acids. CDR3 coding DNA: TGTGCCAGCACCACAGGGGTTGAAGGCTACACCTTC. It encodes CASTTGVEGYTF.

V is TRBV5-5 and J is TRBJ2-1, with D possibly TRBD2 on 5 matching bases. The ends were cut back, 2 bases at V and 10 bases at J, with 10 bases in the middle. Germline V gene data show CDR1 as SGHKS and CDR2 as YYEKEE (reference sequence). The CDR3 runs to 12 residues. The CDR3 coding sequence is TGTGCCAGCAGCTTCAAGCGGAACGAGCAGTTCTTC. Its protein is CASSFKRNEQFF.

CDR3 loop: CASLLPGLAGATNTGELFF. For the CDR3, the DNA is TGTGCCAGCCTGTTACCGGGACTAGCGGGAGCCACCAACACCGGGGAGCTGTTTTTT. The gene calls are TRBV2 and TRBJ2-2, with 14 bases that match TRBD2. The CDR3 spans 19 residues. The V and J ends lost 8 bases and 2 bases, in that order; junction bases with no gene match: 13. CDR1 is SNHLY, CDR2 FYNNEI, per germline.

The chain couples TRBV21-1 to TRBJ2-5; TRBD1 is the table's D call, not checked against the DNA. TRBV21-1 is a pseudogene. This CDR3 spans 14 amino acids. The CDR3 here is CASSLDRGRETQYF. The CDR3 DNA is TGTGCCAGCAGCCTTGACAGGGGGAGGGAGACCCAGTACTTC.

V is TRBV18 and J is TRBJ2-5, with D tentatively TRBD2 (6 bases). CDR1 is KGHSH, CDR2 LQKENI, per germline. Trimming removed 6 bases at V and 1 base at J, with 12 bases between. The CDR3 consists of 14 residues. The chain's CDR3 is CASSLTSPQETQYF. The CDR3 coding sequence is TGTGCCAGCTCGCTGACTAGTCCCCAAGAGACCCAGTACTTC.

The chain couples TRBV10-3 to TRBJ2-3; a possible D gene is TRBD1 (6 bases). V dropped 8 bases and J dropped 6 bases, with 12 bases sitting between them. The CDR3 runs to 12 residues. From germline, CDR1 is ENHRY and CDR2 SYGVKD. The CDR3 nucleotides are TGTGCCATCGGGCAGGGGCCGGATACGCAGTATTTT. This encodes CAIGQGPDTQYF.

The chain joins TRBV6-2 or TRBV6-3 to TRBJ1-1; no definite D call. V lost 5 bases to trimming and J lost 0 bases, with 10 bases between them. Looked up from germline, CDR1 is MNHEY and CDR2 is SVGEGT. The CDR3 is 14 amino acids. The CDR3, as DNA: TGTGCCAGCAGTCCCCACAATGTGAACACTGAAGCTTTCTTT. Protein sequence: CASSPHNVNTEAFF.

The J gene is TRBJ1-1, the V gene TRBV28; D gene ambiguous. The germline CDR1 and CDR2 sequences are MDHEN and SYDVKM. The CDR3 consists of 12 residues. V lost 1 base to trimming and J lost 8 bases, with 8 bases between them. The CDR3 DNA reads TGTGCCAGCAGTTTATTGGCCGTGGAAGCTTTCTTT. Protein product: CASSLLAVEAFF. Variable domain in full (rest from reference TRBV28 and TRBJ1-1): DVKVTQSSRYLVKRTGEKVFLECVQDMDHENMFWYRQDPGLGLRLIYFSYDVKMKEKGDIPEGYSVSREKKERFSLILESASTNQTSMYLCASSLLAVEAFFGQGTRLTVV.

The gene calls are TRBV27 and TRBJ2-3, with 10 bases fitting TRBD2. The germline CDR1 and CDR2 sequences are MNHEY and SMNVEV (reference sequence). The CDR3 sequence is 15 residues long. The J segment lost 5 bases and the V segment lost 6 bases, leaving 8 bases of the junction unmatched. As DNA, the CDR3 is TGTGCCAGCAGCAAGGGACTAGCGACGCAAGATACGCAGTATTTT. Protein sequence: CASSKGLATQDTQYF.

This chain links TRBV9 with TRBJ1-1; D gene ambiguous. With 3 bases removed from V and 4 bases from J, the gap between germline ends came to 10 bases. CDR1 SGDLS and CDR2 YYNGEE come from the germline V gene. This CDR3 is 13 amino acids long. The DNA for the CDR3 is TGTGCCAGCAGCGGTCGTATCGGCACTGAAGCTTTCTTT. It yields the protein CASSGRIGTEAFF.

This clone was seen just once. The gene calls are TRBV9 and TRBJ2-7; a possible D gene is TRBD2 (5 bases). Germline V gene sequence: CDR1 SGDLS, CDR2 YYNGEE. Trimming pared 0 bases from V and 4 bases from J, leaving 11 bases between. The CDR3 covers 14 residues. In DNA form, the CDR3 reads TGTGCCAGCAGCGTAGAAAGCGGTAGTTACGAGCAGTACTTC. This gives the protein CASSVESGSYEQYF.

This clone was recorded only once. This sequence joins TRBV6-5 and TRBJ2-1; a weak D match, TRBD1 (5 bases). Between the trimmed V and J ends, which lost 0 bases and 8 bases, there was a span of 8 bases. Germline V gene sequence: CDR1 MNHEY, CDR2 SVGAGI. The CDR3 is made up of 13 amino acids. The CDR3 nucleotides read TGTGCCAGCAGTTACTCGGAAGGGGATGAGCAGTTCTTC. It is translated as CASSYSEGDEQFF.

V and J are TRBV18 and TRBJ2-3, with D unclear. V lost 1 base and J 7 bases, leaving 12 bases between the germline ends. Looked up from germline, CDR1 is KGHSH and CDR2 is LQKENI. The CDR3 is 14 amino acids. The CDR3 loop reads CASSPQATGNTQYF. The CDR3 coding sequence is TGTGCCAGCTCACCACAGGCGACTGGGAATACGCAGTATTTT.